This T cell receptor (beta chain) was profiled in a study of beta chain features in type 1 diabetes (dated by TCRdb to the late 2010s). With respect to the entire study: Mean age, gender distribution, total cell number and subset yield did not differ between patients and healthy donors. A total of 85 million to 140 million sorted cells were examined across all samples, and the number of cells per subset was strongly correlated with RNA yield. The study compared the TCRB repertoires of sorted circulating CD4+ T cell subsets in recently diagnosed type 1 diabetes patients with those in matched healthy donors. Regulatory and stem cell-like memory subsets were obtained from only 8 patients and about 8 healthy donors, while naive and central memory subsets were obtained from all 28 donors.

A single peripheral blood draw of around 0.11 L on average was collected from each donor into heparinised tubes. A BD FACSAria II and a panel including CD45RO, CCR7, CD25, CD127, CD95 and CD27 were used to sort naive, central memory, regulatory and stem cell-like memory CD4+ T cells. All sorted populations exceeded 98% purity. PBMCs were separated immediately by Lymphoprep density gradient centrifugation and were stained directly, without being cultured. To minimize batch effects, samples were stained and sorted in pairs, one healthy donor with one patient per experiment. The junction shows trimming of 0 bases on V and 5 bases on J, plus 8 bases between the germline ends. CDR1 and CDR2 (SGHDT, YYEEEE) derive from the germline V gene. The CDR3 measures 13 amino acids from cysteine to phenylalanine. Just the 39-base CDR3 DNA is kept, in frame starting at base 1. Beyond this particular receptor, the publication reports: HLA sub-analyses involved small numbers of individuals, so any influence of HLA type on TCRB rearrangement remained unresolved. A moderate but significant shortening of TCRB CDR3 length was observed in type 1 diabetes patients in all four CD4+ subsets. Sequencing cDNA rather than genomic DNA could over-represent highly expressing activated cells, although activation and CD3 levels did not differ between groups. Shorter templates might have been favored by PCR, but patient and control samples were amplified and corrected together, so both groups would have been affected equally by any skew. Patients with type 1 diabetes made fewer insertions and deleted more nucleotides at VDJ recombination sites, implying thymic rearrangement abnormalities. Naive, central memory and regulatory TCRB repertoires appeared to be more similar among patients than among healthy donors.

Concerning this clone: No cognate antigen has been identified for it. No much larger clone exists at a distance of one base, and base qualities are not known.

The entire amount of isolated RNA was reverse transcribed using the High Capacity cDNA Reverse Transcription Kit, so the sequenced TCRB transcripts were expressed ones. Deep immunoSEQ sequencing was performed on naive, central memory and regulatory T cell samples, with an average of about 3.57 million total reads per sample. Sorted cells were lysed in RLT buffer, and RNA was extracted using DNase-treated RNeasy Micro or Mini kits according to cell number. To prevent cross-contamination, each cell subset was processed individually, whereas patient and healthy donor samples were processed jointly. TCRB sequences were amplified from cDNA with the immunoSEQ multiplex PCR, producing 87-bp fragments spanning the CDR3 region. Sequencing of the amplicons was performed on the Illumina HiSeq platform. As for how the authors treated the data: Synthetic template baselines were used to correct PCR bias computationally, reads within Hamming distance 2 were collapsed, and singletons that could not be merged were discarded. Reads were aligned against IMGT to assign V, D and J genes, CDR3 length and insertions or deletions at six rearrangement sites. Within each subset, clonotype counts were normalized to sorted cell number, and only after that were true diversity and Gini coefficients computed with the tcR R package. The overlap coefficient, calculated on TCRB nucleotide sequences, was used to quantify repertoire sharing. Out-of-frame TCRB sequences from naive cells were analyzed as a proxy for the pre-selection repertoire. TCRdb holds this immuneACCESS table with in-frame rearrangements only. Some clones are missing; in checked studies, unresolved V genes explain under half, and the rest has no known cause. Clonal size and the V and J genes are those of that table, whereas D and trimming came from the DNA. The sample table holds some 250,000 clones, of which more than 11% were seen once. The ten largest clones add up to almost 0.02% of the sample.

Sample: naive CD4+ T cells from blood. The cell subset or site label, as the study defines it: true naive CD4+ T cells. The source of this sequence is a man aged 25 to 40 with type 1 diabetes. The chain joins TRBV5-6 to TRBJ2-5; the D gene cannot be resolved reliably. CDR3 protein: CASSLGRVETQYF. The DNA sequence is given as TGTGCCAGCAGCTTGGGACGGGTCGAGACCCAGTACTTC.